This record covers a single T cell receptor beta chain. The antigen remains undetermined. Profiling relied on immunoSEQ multiplex PCR, and the TCRdb table lists in-frame clones only, not all of them. The sample has approximately 150,000 clones, more than 85% seen once. This entry is derived from a study of T cell responses to AZD1222 COVID-19 vaccine. Study as a whole: Pooled samples include second doses given at about 4 or 12 weeks.

This CDR3 has 17 residues. V shed 1 base and J 5 bases; nucleotides not matched to a gene: 7. The germline V gene has CDR1 LNHNV and CDR2 YYDKDF (reference sequence). Study-wide points: As reported, nearly half of all spike-specific TCRs target variant regions that are unmutated. Repertoire sampling was restricted to post-peak T cell response timepoints. Spike-specific TCR breadth and depth were elevated following two AZD1222 doses.

The V gene is TRBV15, the J gene TRBJ2-2, with 10 bases lining up with TRBD2. The sequencing here drew on peripheral blood, taken on day 0 of AZD1222 vaccination. The sequence came from an adult in good health. CDR3: CATSRGAASGRTGELFF. The CDR3 bases are TGTGCCACCAGCAGAGGGGCCGCTAGCGGGAGAACCGGGGAGCTGTTTTTT. Using reference TRBV15 and TRBJ2-2 for the parts outside the CDR3, the full variable domain is DAMVIQNPRYQVTQFGKPVTLSCSQTLNHNVMYWYQQKSSQAPKLLFHYYDKDFNNEADTPDNFQSRRPNTSFCFLDIRSPGLGDTAMYLCATSRGAASGRTGELFFGEGSRLTVL.